This TCR beta chain was sequenced for a study of cytomegalovirus exposure and HLA in healthy donors. Overall study findings and caveats: According to an earlier analysis, most TCR beta V segments yielded productive rearrangements about 87% or about 30% of the time. Immune exposure information comprised only CMV serostatus.

PCR amplification relied on 60 Vbeta primers (plus 13 Jbeta primers). In the original processing: An analysis performed later counted 70 million to 90 million unique TCR beta chains (around 11 million of them shared). Sequenced by immunoSEQ multiplex PCR; TCRdb stores in-frame clones only, minus some. V and J calls and clone size are copied from that table; D and trimming were computed from the DNA. The table lists approximately 150,000 clones, approximately 80% of them singletons. This clone occurred many times. No antigen is known for it. The CDR3 runs 14 residues. V was cut by 3 bases and J by 3 bases, with 11 bases left in between. Germline CDR1 is SEHNR and CDR2 is FQNEAQ (reference sequence).

The chain employs TRBV7-9 and TRBJ1-1, with D unresolved. Material: PBMCs. This TCR was sampled from a woman between 40 and 55 years old in good health and CMV-seropositive. CDR3 nucleotides: TGTGCCAGCAGCTTCGGGGTAGGGTACACTGAAGCTTTCTTT. Translated, it gives CASSFGVGYTEAFF.